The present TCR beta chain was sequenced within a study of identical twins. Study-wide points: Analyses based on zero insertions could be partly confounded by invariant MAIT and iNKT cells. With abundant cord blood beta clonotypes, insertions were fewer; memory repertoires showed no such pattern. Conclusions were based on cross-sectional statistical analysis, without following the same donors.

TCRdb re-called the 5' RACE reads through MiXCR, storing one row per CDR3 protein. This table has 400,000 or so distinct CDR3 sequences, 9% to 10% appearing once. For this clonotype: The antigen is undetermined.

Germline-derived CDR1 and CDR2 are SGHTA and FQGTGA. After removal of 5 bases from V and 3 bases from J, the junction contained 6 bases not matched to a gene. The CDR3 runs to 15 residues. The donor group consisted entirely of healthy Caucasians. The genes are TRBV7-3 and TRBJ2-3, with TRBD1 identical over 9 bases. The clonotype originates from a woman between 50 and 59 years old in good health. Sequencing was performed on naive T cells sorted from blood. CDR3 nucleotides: TGTGCCAGCAGCCGGCGGGACAGGGTGACAGATACGCAGTATTTT. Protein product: CASSRRDRVTDTQYF. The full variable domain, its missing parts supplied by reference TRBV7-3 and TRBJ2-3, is GAGVSQTPSNKVTEKGKYVELRCDPISGHTALYWYRQSLGQGPEFLIYFQGTGAADDSGLPNDRFFAVRPEGSVSTLKIQRTERGDSAVYLCASSRRDRVTDTQYFGPGTRLTVL.